The 27 T cell receptor beta chains listed next were all sequenced from one sample in a study of T cells in narcolepsy. TCRdb keeps only in-frame clones here, not all; method: immunoSEQ multiplex PCR. The sample carries tens of thousands of clones, under 85% recorded once. Sample: CD45RA- memory CD4+ T cells from PBMCs. These receptors came from a human donor with narcolepsy.

The J gene is TRBJ1-1, the V gene TRBV6-5, with D unresolved. Germline CDR1 is MNHEY and CDR2 is SVGAGI. The CDR3 contains 15 residues. Trimming cost V 4 bases and J 3 bases, with 15 bases left between them. CDR3 sequence: CASSSGRQLDTEAFF. The CDR3 coding sequence is TGTGCCAGCAGTTCCGGACGGCAGCTCGACACTGAAGCTTTCTTT.

The rearrangement links TRBV6-6 to TRBJ2-5; D uncertain. The CDR3 consists of 13 residues. Germline V CDR1 and CDR2: MNHNY, SVGAGI (reference sequence). V was pared by 0 bases and J by 10 bases, with 12 bases between. CDR3 coding DNA: TGTGCCAGCAGTTACTCGAAGGAAGGGTACCAGTACTTC. Translating it yields CASSYSKEGYQYF.

The chain carries TRBV5-8 and TRBJ2-7; the D gene is possibly TRBD2 (5 bases). The germline CDR1 and CDR2 sequences are SGHTS and YDEGEE. Trimming removed 3 bases from V and 6 bases from J, with 16 bases in between. The CDR3 has 14 amino acids. DNA of the CDR3: TGTGCCAGCAGCTCAACCTCCCTTCGGGGCGAGCAGTACTTC. This encodes CASSSTSLRGEQYF.

This chain uses TRBV7-2 with TRBJ2-1; no clear D. Germline CDR1 reads SGHTA; CDR2 reads FQGNSA. CDR3 size: 15 residues. V was clipped by 0 bases and J by 6 bases, with 12 bases between them. The CDR3 sequence: CASSLAFTGSNEQFF. The CDR3 DNA reads TGTGCCAGCAGCTTAGCTTTTACCGGGTCCAATGAGCAGTTCTTC.

The chain has TRBV7-2 and TRBJ1-3, with D possibly matching TRBD1 (5 bases). This CDR3 region has 10 residues. The V gene lost 10 bases and the J gene lost 11 bases, with 12 bases spanning the gap. Per the germline V gene, CDR1 is SGHTA and CDR2 is FQGNSA. The CDR3 here is CANPWDAIYF. The CDR3 DNA reads as TGTGCCAACCCCTGGGACGCCATATATTTT.

The J gene is TRBJ2-5, the V gene TRBV7-2; 7 bases fit TRBD2. Germline CDR1 reads SGHTA; CDR2 reads FQGNSA. Trimming at V came to 5 bases and at J to 6 bases, leaving 6 bases not matched to a gene. There are 13 residues in the CDR3. This CDR3 is CASSSRGEQTQYF. CDR3 sequence (DNA): TGTGCCAGCAGCAGCCGGGGGGAACAGACCCAGTACTTC.

This chain joins TRBV6-5 and TRBJ1-1, with D maybe TRBD1 (6 bases). The CDR3 is 11 amino acids. Germline CDR1 reads MNHEY; CDR2 reads SVGAGI. V lost 5 bases and J lost 11, with 12 bases in between. The CDR3 loop is CASSGQRGAFF. The DNA of the CDR3 is TGTGCCAGCAGTGGACAGCGCGGGGCTTTCTTT.

CDR3 sequence: CASSLDPRASDGYTF. DNA of the CDR3: TGTGCCAGCAGCTTAGATCCCAGGGCGTCTGATGGCTACACCTTC. The chain links TRBV11-3 to TRBJ1-2; D perhaps matches TRBD1 (5 bases). The V gene lost 0 bases and the J gene lost 6 bases, with 14 bases spanning the gap. Per the germline V gene, CDR1 is SGHNT and CDR2 is YENEEA. The CDR3 is made up of 15 amino acids.

This clone was counted between two and nine times. This chain links TRBV5-8 with TRBJ1-5, with TRBD1 as a possible D gene (5 bases). V dropped 7 bases and J dropped 1 base, with 18 bases sitting between them. The CDR3 is made up of 16 amino acids. Germline V CDR1 and CDR2: SGHTS, YDEGEE. CDR3 amino acids: CASEKGGGWSNQPQHF. CDR3 nucleotides: TGTGCCAGCGAAAAAGGCGGGGGTTGGAGCAATCAGCCCCAGCATTTT.

This chain joins TRBV9 and TRBJ1-2; TRBD1 agrees at 7 bases. J lost 7 bases, V lost 4 bases, and 19 bases had no gene match. The CDR3 is 17 amino acids. The germline gives CDR1 SGDLS, CDR2 YYNGEE. The CDR3 loop reads CASSSGGRRANLGGYTF. CDR3 nucleotides: TGTGCCAGCAGCTCAGGGGGACGGCGCGCCAATTTGGGTGGCTACACCTTC.

The chain employs TRBV2 and TRBJ2-5; D gene unclear. Germline CDR1 SNHLY, CDR2 FYNNEI. V lost 2 bases, J lost 3 bases, and 7 bases lay in between. The CDR3 is made up of 13 amino acids. As DNA, the CDR3 is TGTGCCAGCAGTGAACGAAATAAAGAGACCCAGTACTTC. Translation gives CASSERNKETQYF.

The J gene is TRBJ2-3, the V gene TRBV10-3, with D unclear. With 3 bases removed from V and 5 bases from J, the gap between germline ends came to 9 bases. CDR1 is ENHRY and CDR2 is SYGVKD in the germline V gene. The CDR3 contains 13 residues. The CDR3 protein is CAISDAVQDTQYF. Written as DNA, the CDR3 is TGTGCCATCAGTGATGCAGTCCAAGATACGCAGTATTTT.

This clone was detected a few times. The rearrangement uses TRBV7-3 and TRBJ2-2, with 8 bases that match TRBD2. Germline trimming cut 5 bases from V and 6 bases from J; bases unmatched to any gene: 8. The germline V gene encodes CDR1 SGHTA and CDR2 FQGTGA. The CDR3 extends over 15 amino acids. The DNA for the CDR3 is TGTGCCAGCAGCCAAATACCGGGAGGGGCCGGGGAGCTGTTTTTT. Protein sequence: CASSQIPGGAGELFF.

The genes are TRBV11-3 and TRBJ1-2, with D perhaps matching TRBD1 (5 bases). Germline loops: CDR1 SGHNT, CDR2 YENEEA. This CDR3 is 14 amino acids long. With 3 bases removed from V and 2 bases from J, the gap between germline ends came to 10 bases. CDR3 nucleotide sequence: TGTGCCAGCAGCTTGGACCGGGACAACTATGGCTACACCTTC. The encoded protein is CASSLDRDNYGYTF.

As regards this clone: Other DNA sequences from this sample encode an identical CDR3 as well. The chain joins TRBV11-2 to TRBJ2-7; 11 nucleotides match TRBD2. CDR3 size: 16 residues. Trimming at V came to 5 bases and at J to 7 bases, leaving 13 bases not matched to a gene. CDR1 and CDR2 from the germline V gene are SGHAT and FQNNGV. The CDR3 region is CASSLASGGSLGEQYF. In nucleotides, the CDR3 is TGTGCCAGCAGCCTGGCTAGCGGGGGGTCTTTAGGTGAGCAGTACTTC. Full variable domain (missing parts from reference TRBV11-2 and TRBJ2-7): EAGVAQSPRYKIIEKRQSVAFWCNPISGHATLYWYQQILGQGPKLLIQFQNNGVVDDSQLPKDRFSAERLKGVDSTLKIQPAKLEDSAVYLCASSLASGGSLGEQYFGPGTRLTVT.

The chain links TRBV6-5 to TRBJ1-2, with D perhaps TRBD1 (6 bases). Per the germline V gene, CDR1 is MNHEY and CDR2 is SVGAGI. V gave up 6 bases and J gave up 6 bases, with 11 bases separating them. This CDR3 contains 12 residues. The CDR3 loop is CASSLRGDGYTF. The CDR3 nucleotides read TGTGCCAGCAGCCTTAGGGGGGATGGCTACACCTTC.

The CDR3 DNA follows: TGTGCCAGCAGTGAATACGGACAGAGCAATCAGCCCCAGCATTTT. Its translation is CASSEYGQSNQPQHF. V and J are TRBV6-1 and TRBJ1-5, with D possibly TRBD1 on 6 matching bases. Trimming left V 2 bases short and J 1 base short, with 9 bases between. CDR1 and CDR2 from the germline V gene are MNHNS and SASEGT. CDR3 length: 15 residues.

The gene calls are TRBV4-2 and TRBJ1-5; no clear D. The germline gives CDR1 LGHNA, CDR2 YNFKEQ. CDR3 length equals 14 residues. V was pared by 5 bases and J by 7 bases, with 15 bases between. The CDR3 DNA reads as TGTGCCAGCAGCTTAGTCAAGGGTGGACAGCCCCAGCATTTT. Translated: CASSLVKGGQPQHF.

V gene TRBV4-3 combines with J gene TRBJ1-6; D unresolved. The CDR3 contains 14 residues. CDR1 and CDR2 (germline): LGHNA, YSLEER. Trimming took 1 base from V and 4 from J, leaving 5 bases between them. In DNA form, the CDR3 reads TGCGCCAGCAGCCAAGGCCCTTATAATTCACCCCTCCACTTT. Its translation is CASSQGPYNSPLHF.

The chain has TRBV7-8 and TRBJ2-5, with 11 nucleotides matching TRBD2. The J call may be mistaken, given a closer DNA end match to TRBJ2-7. Germline V gene lookup returns CDR1 SGHVS and CDR2 FQNEAQ. This CDR3 is built from 14 residues. CDR3 loop: CASSATSGVPEQYF. DNA of the CDR3: TGTGCCAGCAGTGCGACTAGCGGGGTCCCCGAGCAGTACTTC.

This chain links TRBV7-8 with TRBJ1-5; tentative D call: TRBD1 (6 bases). Germline V gene sequence: CDR1 SGHVS, CDR2 FQNEAQ. V lost 4 bases and J 2 bases, leaving 6 bases between the germline ends. CDR3 length: 13 amino acids. This CDR3 reads CASSYRGNQPQHF. In nucleotides, the CDR3 is TGTGCCAGCAGCTACAGGGGCAATCAGCCCCAGCATTTT.

There are a few counts of this clone. The chain links TRBV10-3 to TRBJ1-6; 10 bases match TRBD1. The CDR3 contains 14 residues. V dropped 6 bases and J dropped 7; count of bases not matched to a gene: 3. Germline loops: CDR1 ENHRY, CDR2 SYGVKD. The CDR3 is CAIRGGQGNSPLHF. CDR3 in DNA: TGTGCCATCAGGGGGGGACAGGGGAATTCACCCCTCCACTTT.

On this clone itself: One end of the junction fails to match germline, which may point to a read error. The chain has TRBV7-7 and TRBJ2-3; D gene unclear. This CDR3 has 14 residues. Germline loops: CDR1 SSHAT, CDR2 FNYEAQ (reference sequence). CDR3 protein: CASSLGGRTDTQYF. In DNA form, the CDR3 reads TGTGCTAGCAGCTTAGGCGGCCGCACAGATACGCAGTATTTT.

As DNA, the CDR3 is TGTGCCAGCAGCGCCGGGACAAGCTATGGCTACACCTTC. Amino acid sequence: CASSAGTSYGYTF. This chain links TRBV11-2 with TRBJ1-2, with D perhaps matching TRBD1 (6 bases). The germline V gene encodes CDR1 SGHAT and CDR2 FQNNGV. The CDR3 loop spans 13 amino acids. V was cut by 5 bases and J by 4 bases, with 11 bases left in between. The variable domain in full, completed from reference TRBV11-2 and TRBJ1-2, reads EAGVAQSPRYKIIEKRQSVAFWCNPISGHATLYWYQQILGQGPKLLIQFQNNGVVDDSQLPKDRFSAERLKGVDSTLKIQPAKLEDSAVYLCASSAGTSYGYTFGSGTRLTVV.

This chain joins TRBV5-5 and TRBJ1-3; 7 bases are a match to TRBD1. The V gene's germline CDR1 is SGHKS and CDR2 YYEKEE (reference sequence). This CDR3 is built from 15 residues. The J segment lost 2 bases and the V segment lost 0 bases, leaving 2 bases of the junction unmatched. The CDR3 loop is CASSLEGATGNTIYF. The CDR3 bases are TGTGCCAGCAGCTTGGAGGGGGCAACTGGAAACACCATATATTTT.

The V and J genes are TRBV27 and TRBJ2-2; D is perhaps TRBD1 (5 bases). The CDR3 consists of 16 residues. Germline lookup yields CDR1 MNHEY and CDR2 SMNVEV (reference sequence). V gave up 5 bases and J gave up 6 bases, with 19 bases separating them. The CDR3 region has the DNA TGTGCCAGCAGTCAACCCCGGTCAGGGAAAGCCGGGGAGCTGTTTTTT. Its protein is CASSQPRSGKAGELFF.

The V gene is TRBV7-3, the J gene TRBJ2-1; 11 nucleotides align to TRBD2. Germline V gene data show CDR1 as SGHTA and CDR2 as FQGTGA. The trim removed 7 bases at V and 7 bases at J, leaving 3 bases unmatched. The CDR3 has 13 amino acids. The chain's CDR3 is CASNLAGGNEQFF. The CDR3 nucleotides read TGTGCCAGCAACCTAGCGGGGGGTAATGAGCAGTTCTTC.